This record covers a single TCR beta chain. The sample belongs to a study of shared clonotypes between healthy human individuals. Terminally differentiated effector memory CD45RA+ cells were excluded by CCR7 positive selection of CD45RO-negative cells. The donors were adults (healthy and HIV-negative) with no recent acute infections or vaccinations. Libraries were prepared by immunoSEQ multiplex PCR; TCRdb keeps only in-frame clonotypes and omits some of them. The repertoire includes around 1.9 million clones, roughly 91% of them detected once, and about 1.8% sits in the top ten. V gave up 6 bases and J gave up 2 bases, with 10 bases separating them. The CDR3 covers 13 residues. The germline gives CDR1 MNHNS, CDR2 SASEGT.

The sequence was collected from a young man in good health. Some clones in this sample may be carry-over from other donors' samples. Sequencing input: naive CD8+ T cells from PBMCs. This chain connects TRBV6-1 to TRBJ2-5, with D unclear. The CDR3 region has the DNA TGTGCCAGCAGCGACTGGCTACAAGAGACCCAGTACTTC. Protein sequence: CASSDWLQETQYF.